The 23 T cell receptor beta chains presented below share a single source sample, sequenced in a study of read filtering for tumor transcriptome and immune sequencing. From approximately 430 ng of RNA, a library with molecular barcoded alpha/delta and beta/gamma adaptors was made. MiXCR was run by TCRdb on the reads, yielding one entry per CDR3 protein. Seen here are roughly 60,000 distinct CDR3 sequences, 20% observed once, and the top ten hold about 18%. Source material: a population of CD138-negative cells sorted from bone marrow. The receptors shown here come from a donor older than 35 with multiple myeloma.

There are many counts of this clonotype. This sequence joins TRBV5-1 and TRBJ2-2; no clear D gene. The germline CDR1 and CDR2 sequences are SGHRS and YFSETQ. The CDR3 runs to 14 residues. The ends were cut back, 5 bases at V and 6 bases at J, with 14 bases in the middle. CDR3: CASRSNGPAGELFF. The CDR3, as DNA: TGCGCCAGCAGATCCAATGGGCCCGCCGGGGAGCTGTTTTTT.

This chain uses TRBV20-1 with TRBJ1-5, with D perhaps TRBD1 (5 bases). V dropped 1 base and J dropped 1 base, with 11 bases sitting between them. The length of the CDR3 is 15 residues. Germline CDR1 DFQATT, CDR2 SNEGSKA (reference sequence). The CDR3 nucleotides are TGCAGTGCTAGAGTATTGGGGCCGAGCAATCAGCCCCAGCATTTT. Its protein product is CSARVLGPSNQPQHF.

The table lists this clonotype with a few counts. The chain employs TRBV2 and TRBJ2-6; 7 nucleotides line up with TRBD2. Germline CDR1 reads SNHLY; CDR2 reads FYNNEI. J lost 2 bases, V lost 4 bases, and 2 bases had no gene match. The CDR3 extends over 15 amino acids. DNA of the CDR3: TGTGCCAGCAGTGCTCGGGGGGCTGGGGCCAACGTCCTGACTTTC. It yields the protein CASSARGAGANVLTF.

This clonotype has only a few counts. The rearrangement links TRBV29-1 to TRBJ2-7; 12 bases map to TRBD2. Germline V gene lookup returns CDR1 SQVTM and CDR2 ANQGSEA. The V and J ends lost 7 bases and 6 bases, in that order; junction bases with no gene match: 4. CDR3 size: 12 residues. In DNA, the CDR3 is TGCAGCGGTTCGACTAGCGGGGGCGAGCAGTACTTC. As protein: CSGSTSGGEQYF.

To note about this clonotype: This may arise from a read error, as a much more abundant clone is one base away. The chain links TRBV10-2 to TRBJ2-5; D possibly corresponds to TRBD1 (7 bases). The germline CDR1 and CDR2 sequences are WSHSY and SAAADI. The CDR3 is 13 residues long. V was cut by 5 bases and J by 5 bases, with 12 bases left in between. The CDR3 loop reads CASSQGGHETQYF. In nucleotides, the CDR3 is TGCGCCAGCAGTCAGGGGGGCCACGAGACCCAGTACTTC.

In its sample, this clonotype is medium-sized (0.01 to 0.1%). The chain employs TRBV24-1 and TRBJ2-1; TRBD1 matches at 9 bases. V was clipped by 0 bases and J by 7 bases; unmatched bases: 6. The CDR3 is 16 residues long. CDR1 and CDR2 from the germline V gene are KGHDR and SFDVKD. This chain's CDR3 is CATSDLPDRGHNEQFF. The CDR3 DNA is TGTGCCACCAGTGATTTGCCGGACAGGGGTCATAATGAGCAGTTCTTC.

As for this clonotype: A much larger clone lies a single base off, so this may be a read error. Here the CDR3 DNA reads TGTGTCAGCAGGCGGACAGGCAATGAGCAGTTCTTC. Its protein product is CVSRRTGNEQFF. The gene calls are TRBV7-9 and TRBJ2-1; 7 bases are a match to TRBD1. Germline-derived CDR1 and CDR2 are SEHNR and FQNEAQ (reference sequence). The length of the CDR3 is 12 residues.

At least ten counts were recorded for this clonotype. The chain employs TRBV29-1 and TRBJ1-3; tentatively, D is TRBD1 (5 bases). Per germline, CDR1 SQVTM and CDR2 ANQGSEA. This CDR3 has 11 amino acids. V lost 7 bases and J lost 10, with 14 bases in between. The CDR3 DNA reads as TGCAGCGCATCTCAAAGGGGTACCATATATTTT. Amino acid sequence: CSASQRGTIYF.

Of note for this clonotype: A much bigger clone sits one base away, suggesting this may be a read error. This chain's CDR3 is CASSYSRQGIINEQYF. The CDR3 DNA follows: TGTGCCAGCAGTTACTCTAGACAGGGGATTATCAACGAGCAGTACTTC. The V call is TRBV6-6, the J call TRBJ2-7, with 8 positions matching TRBD1. J was trimmed by 5 bases and V by 0 bases; bases with no gene match: 9. This CDR3 comprises 16 residues. From germline, CDR1 is MNHNY and CDR2 SVGAGI (reference sequence).

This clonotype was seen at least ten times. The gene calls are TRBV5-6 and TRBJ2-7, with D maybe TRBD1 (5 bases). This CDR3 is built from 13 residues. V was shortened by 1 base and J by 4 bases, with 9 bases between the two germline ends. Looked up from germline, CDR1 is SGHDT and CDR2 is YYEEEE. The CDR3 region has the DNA TGTGCCAGCAGCTTGTTATCAGGGTACGAGCAGTACTTC. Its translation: CASSLLSGYEQYF.

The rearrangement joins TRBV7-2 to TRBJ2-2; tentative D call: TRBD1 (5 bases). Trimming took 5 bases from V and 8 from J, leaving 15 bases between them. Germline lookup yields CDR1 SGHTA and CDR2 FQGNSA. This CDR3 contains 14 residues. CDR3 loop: CASSRQGLAGELFF. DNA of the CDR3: TGTGCCAGCAGCAGGCAGGGTCTTGCGGGGGAGCTGTTTTTT.

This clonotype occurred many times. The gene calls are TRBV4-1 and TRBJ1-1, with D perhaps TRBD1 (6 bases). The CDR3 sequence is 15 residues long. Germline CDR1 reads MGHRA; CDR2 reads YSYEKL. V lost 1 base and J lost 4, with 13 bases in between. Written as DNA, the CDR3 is TGCGCCAGCAGCCAAGGGGGTACAGGGTCCACTGAAGCTTTCTTT. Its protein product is CASSQGGTGSTEAFF.

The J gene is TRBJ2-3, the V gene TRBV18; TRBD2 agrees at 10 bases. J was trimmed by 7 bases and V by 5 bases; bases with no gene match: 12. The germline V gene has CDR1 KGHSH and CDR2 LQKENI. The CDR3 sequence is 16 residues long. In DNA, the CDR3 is TGTGCCAGCTCATCGTGGGAAGCGGGAGGGCCTCATACGCAGTATTTT. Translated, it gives CASSSWEAGGPHTQYF.

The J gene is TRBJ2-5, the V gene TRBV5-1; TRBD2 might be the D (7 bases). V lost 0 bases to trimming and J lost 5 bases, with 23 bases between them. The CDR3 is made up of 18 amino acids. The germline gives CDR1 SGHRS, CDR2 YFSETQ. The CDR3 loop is CASSLASVLSGGQETQYF. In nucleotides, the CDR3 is TGCGCCAGCAGCTTGGCCTCGGTCCTATCGGGGGGCCAGGAGACCCAGTACTTC.

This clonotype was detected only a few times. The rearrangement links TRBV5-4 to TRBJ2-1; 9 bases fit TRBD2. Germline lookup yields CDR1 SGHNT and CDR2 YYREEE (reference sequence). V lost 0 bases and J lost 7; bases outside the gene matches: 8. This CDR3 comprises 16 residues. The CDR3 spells CASSLGIAGVLNEQFF. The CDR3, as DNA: TGTGCCAGCAGCTTGGGGATAGCGGGAGTTTTGAATGAGCAGTTCTTC. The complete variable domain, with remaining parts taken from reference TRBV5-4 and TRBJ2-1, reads ETGVTQSPTHLIKTRGQQVTLRCSSQSGHNTVSWYQQALGQGPQFIFQYYREEENGRGNFPPRFSGLQFPNYSSELNVNALELDDSALYLCASSLGIAGVLNEQFFGPGTRLTVL.

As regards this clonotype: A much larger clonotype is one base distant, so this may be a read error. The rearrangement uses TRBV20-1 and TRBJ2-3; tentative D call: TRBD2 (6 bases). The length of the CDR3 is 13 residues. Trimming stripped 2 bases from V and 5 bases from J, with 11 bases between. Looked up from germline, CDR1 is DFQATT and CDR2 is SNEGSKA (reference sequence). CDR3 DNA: TGCAGTGCTAGAAATTTCGGGAGAGATACGCAGTATTTT. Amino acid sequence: CSARNFGRDTQYF.

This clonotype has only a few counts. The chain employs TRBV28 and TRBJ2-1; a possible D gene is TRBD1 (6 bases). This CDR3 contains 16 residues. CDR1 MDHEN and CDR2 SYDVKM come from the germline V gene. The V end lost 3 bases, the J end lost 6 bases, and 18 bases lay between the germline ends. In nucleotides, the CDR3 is TGTGCCAGCAGTTTTCCGCCAGGGGCAGCCGGCAATGAGCAGTTCTTC. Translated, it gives CASSFPPGAAGNEQFF.

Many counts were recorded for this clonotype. As DNA, the CDR3 is TGTGCCAGCAGTTTATGGAGCTTGGGGAGGGATAATTCACCCCTCCACTTT. As protein: CASSLWSLGRDNSPLHF. J is TRBJ1-6 and V is TRBV27; unclear D gene. CDR3 length equals 17 residues. The V gene lost 1 base and the J gene lost 5 bases, with 15 bases spanning the gap. The germline V gene encodes CDR1 MNHEY and CDR2 SMNVEV (reference sequence).

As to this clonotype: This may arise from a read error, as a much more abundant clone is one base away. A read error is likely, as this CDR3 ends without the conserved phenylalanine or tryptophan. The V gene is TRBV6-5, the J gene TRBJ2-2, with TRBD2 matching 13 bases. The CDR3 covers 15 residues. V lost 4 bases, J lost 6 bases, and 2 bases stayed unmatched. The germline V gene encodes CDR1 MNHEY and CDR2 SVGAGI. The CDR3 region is CASSLGLAGSGELFL. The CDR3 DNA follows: TGTGCCAGCAGTTTGGGACTAGCGGGGTCCGGGGAGCTGTTTCTT.

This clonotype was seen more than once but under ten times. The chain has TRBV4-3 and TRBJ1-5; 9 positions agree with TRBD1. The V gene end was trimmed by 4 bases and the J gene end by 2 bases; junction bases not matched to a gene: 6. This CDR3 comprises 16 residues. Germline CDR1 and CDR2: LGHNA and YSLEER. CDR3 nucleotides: TGCGCCAGCAGCCCTGGGACAGGGTCGGGCAATCAGCCCCAGCATTTT. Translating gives CASSPGTGSGNQPQHF.

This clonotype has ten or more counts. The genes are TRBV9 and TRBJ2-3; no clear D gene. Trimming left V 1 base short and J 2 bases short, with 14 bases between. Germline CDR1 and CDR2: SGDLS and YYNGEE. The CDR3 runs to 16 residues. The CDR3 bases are TGTGCCAGCAGCGTATCCCCCCGGAGCGACACAGATACGCAGTATTTT. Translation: CASSVSPRSDTDTQYF.

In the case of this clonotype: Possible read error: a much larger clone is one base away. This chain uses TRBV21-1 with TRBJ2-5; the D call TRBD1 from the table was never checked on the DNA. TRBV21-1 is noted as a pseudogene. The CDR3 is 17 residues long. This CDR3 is CASSKAKGQGVSETQYF. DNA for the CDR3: TGTGCCAGCAGCAAAGCGAAAGGACAGGGGGTGTCAGAGACCCAGTACTTC.

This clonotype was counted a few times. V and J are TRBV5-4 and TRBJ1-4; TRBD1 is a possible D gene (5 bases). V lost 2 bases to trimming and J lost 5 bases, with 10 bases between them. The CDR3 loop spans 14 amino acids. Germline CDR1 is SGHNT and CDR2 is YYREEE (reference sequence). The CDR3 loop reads CASSFGTGNEKLFF. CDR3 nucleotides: TGTGCCAGCAGCTTTGGGACGGGGAATGAAAAACTGTTTTTT.